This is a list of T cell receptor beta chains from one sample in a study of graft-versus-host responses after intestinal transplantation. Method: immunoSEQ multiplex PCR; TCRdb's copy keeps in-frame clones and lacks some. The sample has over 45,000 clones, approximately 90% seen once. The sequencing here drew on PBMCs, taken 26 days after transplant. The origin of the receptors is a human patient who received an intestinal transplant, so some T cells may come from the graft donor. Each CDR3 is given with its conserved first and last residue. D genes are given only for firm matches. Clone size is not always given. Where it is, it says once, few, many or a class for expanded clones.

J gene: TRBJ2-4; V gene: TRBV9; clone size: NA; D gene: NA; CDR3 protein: CASRDTGFGIQYF; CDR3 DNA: TGTGCCAGCAGGGATACAGGGTTCGGCATTCAGTACTTC
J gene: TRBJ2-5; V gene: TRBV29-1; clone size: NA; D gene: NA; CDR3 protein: CSVRIEGGETQYF; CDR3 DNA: TGCAGCGTCCGTATCGAGGGTGGGGAGACCCAGTACTTC
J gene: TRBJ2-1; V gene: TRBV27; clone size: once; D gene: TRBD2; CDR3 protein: CASSSTSEYNEQFF; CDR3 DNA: TGTGCCAGCAGTTCAACTAGCGAGTACAATGAGCAGTTCTTC
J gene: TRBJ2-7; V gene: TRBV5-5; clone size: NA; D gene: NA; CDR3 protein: CASRRLRHSYEQYF; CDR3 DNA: TGTGCCAGCAGACGCCTGAGGCACTCCTACGAGCAGTACTTC
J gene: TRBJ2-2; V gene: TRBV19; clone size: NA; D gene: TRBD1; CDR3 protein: CASSIVEGTGVWGTGELFF; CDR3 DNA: TGTGCCAGTAGTATAGTTGAAGGGACAGGGGTCTGGGGCACCGGGGAGCTGTTTTTT
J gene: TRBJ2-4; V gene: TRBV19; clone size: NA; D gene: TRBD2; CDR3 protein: CASTIGRGGGENIQYF; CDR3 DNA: TGTGCCAGTACCATCGGCCGGGGGGGTGGCGAAAACATTCAGTACTTC
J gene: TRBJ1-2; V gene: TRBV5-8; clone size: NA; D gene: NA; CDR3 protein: CASSLRGYTF; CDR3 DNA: TGTGCCAGCAGCCTTCGGGGCTACACCTTC
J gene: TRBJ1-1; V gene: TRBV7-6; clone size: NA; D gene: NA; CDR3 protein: CASSPFGGGTEAFF; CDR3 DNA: TGTGCCAGCTCCCCTTTCGGGGGGGGCACTGAAGCTTTCTTT
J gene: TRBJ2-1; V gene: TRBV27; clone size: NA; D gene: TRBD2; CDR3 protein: CASSLGGLAPYNEQFF; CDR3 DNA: TGTGCCAGCAGCCTGGGGGGACTAGCTCCTTATAATGAGCAGTTCTTC
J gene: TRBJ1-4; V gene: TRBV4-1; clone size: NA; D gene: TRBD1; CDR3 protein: CASSQEPDRGYEKLFF; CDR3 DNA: TGCGCCAGCAGCCAAGAACCCGACAGGGGCTATGAAAAACTGTTTTTT
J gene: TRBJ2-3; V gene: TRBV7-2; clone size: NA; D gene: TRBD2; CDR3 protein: CASSSRLAEGDTQYF; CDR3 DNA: TGTGCCAGCAGCTCGAGACTAGCGGAGGGAGATACGCAGTATTTT
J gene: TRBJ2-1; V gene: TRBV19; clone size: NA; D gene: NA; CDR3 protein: CASSQWGEWPNEQFF; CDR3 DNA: TGTGCCAGTAGTCAATGGGGGGAATGGCCCAATGAGCAGTTCTTC
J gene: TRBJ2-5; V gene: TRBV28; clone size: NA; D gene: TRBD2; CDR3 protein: CASSRGREVETQYF; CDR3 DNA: TGTGCCAGCAGCCGTGGGCGGGAGGTTGAGACCCAGTACTTC
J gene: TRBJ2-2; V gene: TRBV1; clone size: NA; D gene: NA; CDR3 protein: CTSSQSPRRSRAGTGELFF; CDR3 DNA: TGCACCAGCAGCCAGAGCCCACGACGGAGCAGGGCCGGTACCGGGGAGCTGTTTTTT
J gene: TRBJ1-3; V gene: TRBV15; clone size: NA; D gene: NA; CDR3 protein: CATSRLEGGNTIYF; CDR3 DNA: TGTGCCACCAGCAGACTCGAGGGAGGAAACACCATATATTTT
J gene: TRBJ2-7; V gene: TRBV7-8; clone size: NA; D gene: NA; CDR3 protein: CASSPTRILYEQYF; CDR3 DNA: TGTGCCAGCAGCCCGACTAGGATTCTCTACGAGCAGTACTTC
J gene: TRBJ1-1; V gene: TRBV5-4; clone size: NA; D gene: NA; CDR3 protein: CASRDGQEVAEAFF; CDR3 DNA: TGTGCCAGCAGGGACGGCCAGGAGGTCGCTGAAGCTTTCTTT